This T cell receptor (beta chain) was identified during a study of T-cell memory formation after mild COVID-19. This clonotype was seen ten or more times. The antigen is unknown. MiXCR, applied by TCRdb to the 5' RACE reads, yields one record per CDR3 protein. The table records 250,000 to 400,000 distinct CDR3 sequences, approximately 15% of them present only once. Findings and limits, study-wide: Mostly located in CM and EM were contracting CD4+ clones, with contracting CD8+ clones located in EMRA.

The CDR3 covers 14 residues. Germline CDR1 is LGHNA and CDR2 is YSLEER. Trimming pared 4 bases from V and 7 bases from J, leaving 16 bases between. Sequenced input: PBMCs or a T cell subset sorted from them (not recorded which). The receptor comes from a man in his late teens or twenties who had mild COVID-19 (a few samples of this study predate the infection). Cell type and time point are not known. The V and J genes are TRBV4-3 and TRBJ1-2; D gene unclear. The CDR3 region is CASSLKGGLGGYTF. The DNA for the CDR3 is TGCGCCAGCAGCCTCAAGGGTGGACTTGGTGGCTACACCTTC.